This T cell receptor (beta chain) was identified in a study of sequential checkpoint blockade in melanoma. Study-wide background: Maintenance nivolumab came after either treatment sequence.

Treatment noted: randomized to nivolumab then ipilimumab (arm A) or the reverse (arm B). From thawed PBMCs, live CD3+CD8+ cells negative for CD19 and CD56 were sorted. Clones were sequenced by immunoSEQ multiplex PCR, and TCRdb holds only the in-frame ones, with some missing. The sample yields about 19,000 clones, 65% to 85% seen once. This clone has more than one count but fewer than ten. Losses at the gene ends were 5 bases for V and 7 bases for J; bases not matched to a gene: 8. The CDR3 length is 15 residues. From germline, CDR1 is LNHDA and CDR2 SQIVND (reference sequence). V and J are TRBV19 and TRBJ2-1; 10 nucleotides agree with TRBD2. This sequence was found in a human donor with melanoma. Sequenced material: CD8+ T cells sorted from blood (inferred from file names), taken from a patient given nivolumab and ipilimumab in sequence. For the CDR3, the DNA is TGTGCCAGTAGTCCTAGCGGGAGAGTCGATAATGAGCAGTTCTTC. Translating it yields CASSPSGRVDNEQFF.